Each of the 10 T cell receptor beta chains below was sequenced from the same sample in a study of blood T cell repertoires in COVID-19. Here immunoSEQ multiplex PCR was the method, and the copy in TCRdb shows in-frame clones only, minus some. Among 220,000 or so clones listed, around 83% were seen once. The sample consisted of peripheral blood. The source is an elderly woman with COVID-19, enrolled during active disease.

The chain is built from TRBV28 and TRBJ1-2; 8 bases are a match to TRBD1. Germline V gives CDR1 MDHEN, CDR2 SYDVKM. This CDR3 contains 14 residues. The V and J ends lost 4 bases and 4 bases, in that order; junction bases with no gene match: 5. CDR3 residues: CASSSPDRAYGYTF. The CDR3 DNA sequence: TGTGCCAGCAGTTCGCCGGACAGGGCCTATGGCTACACCTTC.

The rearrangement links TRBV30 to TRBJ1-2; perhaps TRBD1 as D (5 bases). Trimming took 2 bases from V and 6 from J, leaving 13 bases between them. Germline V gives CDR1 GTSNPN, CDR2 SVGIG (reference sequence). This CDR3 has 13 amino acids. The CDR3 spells CAWSPGHRHGYTF. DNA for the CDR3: TGTGCCTGGAGTCCTGGACACCGACATGGCTACACCTTC.

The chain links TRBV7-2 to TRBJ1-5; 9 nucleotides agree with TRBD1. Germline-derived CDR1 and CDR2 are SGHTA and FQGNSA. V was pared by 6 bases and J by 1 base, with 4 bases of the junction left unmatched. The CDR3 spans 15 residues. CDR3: CASRLQGASNQPQHF. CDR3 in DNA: TGTGCCAGCAGACTACAGGGGGCCAGCAATCAGCCCCAGCATTTT.

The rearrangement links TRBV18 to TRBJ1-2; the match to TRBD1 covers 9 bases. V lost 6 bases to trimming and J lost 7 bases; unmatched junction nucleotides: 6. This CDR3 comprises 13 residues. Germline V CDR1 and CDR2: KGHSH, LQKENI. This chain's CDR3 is CASSRDRVVGYTF. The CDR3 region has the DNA TGTGCCAGCTCCCGGGACAGGGTGGTTGGCTACACCTTC. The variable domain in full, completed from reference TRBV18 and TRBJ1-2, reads NAGVMQNPRHLVRRRGQEARLRCSPMKGHSHVYWYRQLPEEGLKFMVYLQKENIIDESGMPKERFSAEFPKEGPSILRIQQVVRGDSAAYFCASSRDRVVGYTFGSGTRLTVV.

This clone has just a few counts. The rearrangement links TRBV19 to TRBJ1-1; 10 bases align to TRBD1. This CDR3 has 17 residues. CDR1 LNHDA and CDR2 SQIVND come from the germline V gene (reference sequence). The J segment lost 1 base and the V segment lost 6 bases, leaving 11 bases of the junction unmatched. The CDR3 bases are TGTGCCAGTAGACCGGGACAGGGGAGGTTAGGGAACACTGAAGCTTTCTTT. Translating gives CASRPGQGRLGNTEAFF.

Here the CDR3 reads CASSPQGDRGLTEAFF. CDR3 DNA: TGTGCCAGCTCACCTCAAGGGGACAGGGGGCTCACTGAAGCTTTCTTT. The chain has TRBV18 and TRBJ1-1, with 12 nucleotides matching TRBD1. There are 16 residues in the CDR3. The junction had 6 bases not matched to a gene; V was cut back by 3 bases and J by 4 bases. CDR1 and CDR2 (germline): KGHSH, LQKENI. Full variable domain (rest looked up from reference TRBV18 and TRBJ1-1): NAGVMQNPRHLVRRRGQEARLRCSPMKGHSHVYWYRQLPEEGLKFMVYLQKENIIDESGMPKERFSAEFPKEGPSILRIQQVVRGDSAAYFCASSPQGDRGLTEAFFGQGTRLTVV.

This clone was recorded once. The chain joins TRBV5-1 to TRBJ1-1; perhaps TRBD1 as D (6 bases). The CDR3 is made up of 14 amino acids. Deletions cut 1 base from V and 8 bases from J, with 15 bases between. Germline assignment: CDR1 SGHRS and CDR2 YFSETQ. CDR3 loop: CASSLNAGGREAFF. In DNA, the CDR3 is TGCGCCAGCAGCTTGAACGCGGGGGGCAGAGAAGCTTTCTTT. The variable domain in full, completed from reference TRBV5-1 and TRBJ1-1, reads KAGVTQTPRYLIKTRGQQVTLSCSPISGHRSVSWYQQTPGQGLQFLFEYFSETQRNKGNFPGRFSGRQFSNSRSEMNVSTLELGDSALYLCASSLNAGGREAFFGQGTRLTVV.

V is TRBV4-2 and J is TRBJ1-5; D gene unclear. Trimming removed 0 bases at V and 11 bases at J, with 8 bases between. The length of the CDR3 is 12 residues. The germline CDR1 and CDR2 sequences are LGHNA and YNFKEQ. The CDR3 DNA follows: TGTGCCAGCAGCCAAGACTCACGGGCCCAGCATTTT. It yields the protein CASSQDSRAQHF.

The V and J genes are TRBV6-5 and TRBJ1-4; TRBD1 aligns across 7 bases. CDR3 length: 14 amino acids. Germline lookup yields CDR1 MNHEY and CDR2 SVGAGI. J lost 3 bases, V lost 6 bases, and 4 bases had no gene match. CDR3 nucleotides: TGTGCCAGCAGCCTCGGGACAGCTAATGAAAAACTGTTTTTT. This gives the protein CASSLGTANEKLFF.

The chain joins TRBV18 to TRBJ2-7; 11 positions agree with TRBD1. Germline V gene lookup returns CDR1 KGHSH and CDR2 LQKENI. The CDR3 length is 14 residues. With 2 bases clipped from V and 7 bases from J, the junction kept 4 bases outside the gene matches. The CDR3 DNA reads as TGTGCCAGCTCACCATCTGGGACAGGGGGAGAGCAGTACTTC. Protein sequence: CASSPSGTGGEQYF. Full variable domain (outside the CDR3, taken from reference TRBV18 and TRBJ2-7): NAGVMQNPRHLVRRRGQEARLRCSPMKGHSHVYWYRQLPEEGLKFMVYLQKENIIDESGMPKERFSAEFPKEGPSILRIQQVVRGDSAAYFCASSPSGTGGEQYFGPGTRLTVT.